The clone carrying this TCR beta chain is medium-sized in the sample. Its antigen remains unknown. The record originates from a study of cytomegalovirus exposure and HLA in healthy donors. Points from the study as a whole: Cytomegalovirus status was reportedly diagnosed by the classifier with high specificity and sensitivity. With further analysis later on, most CMV-associated TCR beta chains appeared HLA-restricted. Among TCR beta chains of equal frequency, HLA-associated ones were more clonally expanded in a later analysis. In a later analysis, at a false discovery rate of 0.05, some 17,000 TCR beta sequences were associated with HLA alleles.

The CDR3 loop spans 14 amino acids. V was clipped by 1 base and J by 6 bases, with 11 bases between them. Looked up from germline, CDR1 is SGHTA and CDR2 is FQGTGA. It was with 60 Vbeta and 13 Jbeta primers that the PCR ran. The repertoire was sequenced with immunoSEQ multiplex PCR; TCRdb's copy has only in-frame clones and lacks some. The profile shows more than 90,000 clones, about four fifths of them singletons. The receptor was derived from a man between 25 and 39 years old in good health and CMV-seropositive. The sequenced sample consisted of PBMCs. The rearrangement uses TRBV7-3 and TRBJ2-3; D remains unclear. The CDR3 bases are TGTGCCAGCAGCTTAAATCCGGTTTTGGATACGCAGTATTTT. Translating it yields CASSLNPVLDTQYF.